Described below is a single TCR beta chain sequence and its context. The RNA, about 0.45 to 1 ug, was put through reverse transcription using random hexamers. TCRdb called the immunoSEQ multiplex PCR reads again in MiXCR, with one record for every CDR3 protein. The repertoire holds more than 85,000 distinct CDR3 sequences, with roughly 94% as singletons. The sample originates from a study of CD8 T cells in Susac syndrome. The CDR3 extends over 14 amino acids. Germline CDR1 reads GTSNPN; CDR2 reads SVGIG (reference sequence). Germline trimming cut 6 bases from V and 2 bases from J; bases unmatched to any gene: 4.

This sequence originates from a human donor with Susac syndrome. The V gene is TRBV30, the J gene TRBJ1-5; 10 positions match TRBD1. Sample: CD4+ T cells from PBMCs. CDR3 nucleotides: TGTGCCTGTTCTGGGACAGGGGGCAATCAGCCCCAGCATTTT. Translation gives CACSGTGGNQPQHF.